What follows are 28 T cell receptor beta chains derived from one specimen sequenced in a study of T-cell reconstitution after alpha-beta-depleted transplantation in children. The TCRbeta library incorporated unique molecular identifiers. TCRdb reprocessed the PCR reads via MiXCR and lists one record per CDR3 protein. In the table there are roughly 350,000 distinct CDR3 sequences, around 10% of which are singletons. The input for sequencing was PBMCs from the stem cell graft donor, taken from the stem cell graft. The receptors derive from a human donor who donated a stem cell graft to a child with acute lymphoblastic leukemia.

The chain joins TRBV7-2 to TRBJ2-1; 9 positions agree with TRBD2. The junction had 21 bases not matched to a gene; V was cut back by 3 bases and J by 0 bases. This CDR3 has 22 residues. Germline values: CDR1 SGHTA, CDR2 FQGNSA. The CDR3 sequence: CASSFRRGSSGTLPSSYNEQFF. The CDR3 DNA sequence: TGTGCCAGCAGCTTCCGGAGGGGTTCTAGCGGGACACTACCGAGCTCCTACAATGAGCAGTTCTTC.

The chain uses TRBV12-3 or TRBV12-4 and TRBJ2-2, with 7 bases matching TRBD1. V shed 6 bases, J shed 4 bases, and the junction held 5 bases outside the gene matches. The CDR3 spans 14 residues. The DNA of the CDR3 is TGTGCCAGCAGGTTGGGACAGTTCACCGGGGAGCTGTTTTTT. Translated: CASRLGQFTGELFF.

The rearrangement joins TRBV5-5 to TRBJ2-7, with D perhaps being TRBD1 or TRBD2 (5 bases each). The ends were cut back, 5 bases at V and 4 bases at J, with 19 bases in the middle. The germline CDR1 and CDR2 sequences are SGHKS and YYEKEE (reference sequence). The CDR3 spans 15 residues. CDR3 in DNA: TGTGCCAGCAGTCGGTCCCCGGGACGGAATTACGAGCAGTACTTC. This translates into CASSRSPGRNYEQYF.

This clonotype came up many times. The chain employs TRBV10-3 and TRBJ1-1; 7 nucleotides align to TRBD1. V lost 4 bases, J lost 7 bases, and 6 bases stayed unmatched. The CDR3 consists of 13 residues. The germline V gene has CDR1 ENHRY and CDR2 SYGVKD. CDR3 DNA sequence: TGTGCCATCAGTGCCCCTGGGGACAGTGAAGCTTTCTTT. Protein sequence: CAISAPGDSEAFF.

This clonotype was seen a handful of times. The genes are TRBV20-1 and TRBJ2-5; TRBD1 might be the D (6 bases). Germline-derived CDR1 and CDR2 are DFQATT and SNEGSKA (reference sequence). The CDR3 has 11 amino acids. V gave up 5 bases and J gave up 3 bases, with 7 bases separating them. The CDR3 nucleotides are TGCAGTGCTCGGACAGAAGAGACCCAGTACTTC. This gives the protein CSARTEETQYF.

V usage is TRBV6-1 and J usage is TRBJ1-5, with 8 bases identical to TRBD1. V trimming: 6 bases; J trimming: 12 bases; junction bases outside the gene matches: 19. The CDR3 is made up of 16 amino acids. Germline V gene data show CDR1 as MNHNS and CDR2 as SASEGT. CDR3 nucleotides: TGTGCCAGCAGCCCCCGACAGGGGAAAAACAGAGGGGGCCAGCATTTT. It translates to CASSPRQGKNRGGQHF.

This clonotype showed up many times. V and J are TRBV9 and TRBJ2-1; tentative D call: TRBD2 (6 bases). The germline V gene encodes CDR1 SGDLS and CDR2 YYNGEE. The V end lost 4 bases, the J end lost 2 bases, and 13 bases lay between the germline ends. The CDR3 is 15 amino acids. The CDR3 protein is CASSPAGSTYNEQFF. As DNA, the CDR3 is TGTGCCAGCAGCCCAGCGGGTAGCACCTACAATGAGCAGTTCTTC.

The chain carries TRBV20-1 and TRBJ2-3; a weak D match, TRBD1 (5 bases). Germline V gene data show CDR1 as DFQATT and CDR2 as SNEGSKA (reference sequence). This CDR3 spans 19 amino acids. Trimming pared 4 bases from V and 4 bases from J, leaving 30 bases between. The CDR3 reads CSAILYMPGPPPVPDTQYF. The CDR3 nucleotides are TGCAGTGCTATCCTTTATATGCCAGGGCCACCTCCGGTACCAGATACGCAGTATTTT.

This clonotype was observed many times. This sequence joins TRBV20-1 and TRBJ1-4; possibly TRBD1 for D (6 bases). Germline assignment: CDR1 DFQATT and CDR2 SNEGSKA (reference sequence). V lost 1 base and J 7 bases, leaving 16 bases between the germline ends. The length of the CDR3 is 15 residues. CDR3 DNA: TGCAGTGCTAGAGCCCCGGGGGCGCGAGGTGAAAAACTGTTTTTT. Translated, it gives CSARAPGARGEKLFF.

The sample holds a few counts of this clonotype. CDR3 nucleotide sequence: TGCGCCAGCAGCAGCCGAACAGGGGGCTCAGGCACCGGGGAGCTGTTTTTT. This sequence encodes CASSSRTGGSGTGELFF. The chain recombines TRBV5-1 with TRBJ2-2; 9 bases line up with TRBD1. The CDR3 spans 17 residues. Germline CDR1 and CDR2: SGHRS and YFSETQ. V shed 4 bases and J 4 bases; nucleotides not matched to a gene: 11.

This clonotype was recorded a few times. The chain couples TRBV7-3 to TRBJ2-1; 7 nucleotides line up with TRBD2. This CDR3 has 15 residues. Germline loops: CDR1 SGHTA, CDR2 FQGTGA. V lost 4 bases and J lost 3; bases outside the gene matches: 6. Here the CDR3 DNA reads TGTGCCAGCAGCTGGGCGGGAGACGGCTACAATGAGCAGTTCTTC. Protein sequence: CASSWAGDGYNEQFF.

There are many counts of this clonotype. The chain is built from TRBV9 and TRBJ1-3; weak D call: TRBD1 (6 bases). Trimming pared 0 bases from V and 0 bases from J, leaving 7 bases between. The CDR3 runs to 15 residues. CDR1 and CDR2 from the germline V gene are SGDLS and YYNGEE. CDR3: CASSVEGGSGNTIYF. The DNA of the CDR3 is TGTGCCAGCAGCGTAGAGGGGGGCTCTGGAAACACCATATATTTT.

The chain links TRBV6-1 to TRBJ2-7; 11 bases match TRBD2. CDR3 size: 16 residues. Trimming took 7 bases from V and 2 from J; bases not matched to a gene: 10. The germline V gene has CDR1 MNHNS and CDR2 SASEGT. The CDR3 protein is CASNINPGLAAYEQYF. CDR3 nucleotides: TGTGCCAGCAATATCAATCCGGGACTAGCGGCCTACGAGCAGTACTTC.

Only a few counts were recorded for this clonotype. The gene calls are TRBV7-9 and TRBJ2-2; D is uncertain. CDR1 SEHNR and CDR2 FQNEAQ come from the germline V gene (reference sequence). The CDR3 spans 16 residues. Trimming shortened V by 5 bases and J by 5 bases, and 18 bases separated the two germline ends. CDR3 residues: CASSLIPVEVTGELFF. CDR3 nucleotide sequence: TGTGCCAGCAGCCTTATCCCGGTCGAGGTAACCGGGGAGCTGTTTTTT.

The chain recombines TRBV20-1 with TRBJ2-1, with 8 nucleotides matching TRBD2. V shed 8 bases and J 0 bases; nucleotides not matched to a gene: 15. The CDR3 runs 17 residues. In germline, CDR1 is DFQATT, CDR2 SNEGSKA (reference sequence). In DNA, the CDR3 is TGCAGTCCCAGGCGCCTAGCGGGCGAGGCCTCCTACAATGAGCAGTTCTTC. Translated, it gives CSPRRLAGEASYNEQFF.

The CDR3 sequence: CASSFEVHSGNTIYF. CDR3 bases: TGTGCCAGCAGTTTTGAAGTACACTCTGGAAACACCATATATTTT. The chain couples TRBV12-3 or TRBV12-4 to TRBJ1-3, with no clear D. The CDR3 runs 15 residues. The V end lost 3 bases, the J end lost 0 bases, and 9 bases lay between the germline ends.

This clonotype was seen more than once but under ten times. This rearrangement joins TRBV7-9 to TRBJ2-7, with 7 bases aligning to TRBD1. Losses at the gene ends were 3 bases for V and 5 bases for J; bases not matched to a gene: 4. The CDR3 loop spans 13 amino acids. CDR1 and CDR2 from the germline V gene are SEHNR and FQNEAQ (reference sequence). CDR3 region: CASSLDRLHEQYF. DNA for the CDR3: TGTGCCAGCAGCTTGGACAGGTTGCACGAGCAGTACTTC.

The chain carries TRBV20-1 and TRBJ1-1, with a tentative D call TRBD1 (5 bases). The CDR3 covers 12 residues. Germline V gene data show CDR1 as DFQATT and CDR2 as SNEGSKA (reference sequence). Trimming took off 1 base at V and 6 bases at J, with 9 bases between the two ends. CDR3 in DNA: TGCAGTGCTAGAGTCCCGGGGGCTGAAGCTTTCTTT. Amino acid sequence: CSARVPGAEAFF.

This clonotype turned up a few times. Here the CDR3 reads CASRNTINTQYF. Written as DNA, the CDR3 is TGTGCCAGCAGAAATACTATCAATACGCAGTATTTT. The rearrangement links TRBV28 to TRBJ2-3; unclear D gene. This CDR3 has 12 amino acids. V was cut by 6 bases and J by 7 bases, with 11 bases left in between. CDR1 and CDR2 (germline): MDHEN, SYDVKM.

This chain connects TRBV5-1 to TRBJ2-5, with 11 bases matching TRBD1. Germline CDR1 and CDR2: SGHRS and YFSETQ. The CDR3 contains 17 residues. The trim removed 1 base at V and 1 base at J, leaving 6 bases unmatched. This CDR3 reads CASSLIRDRGFQETQYF. Here the CDR3 DNA reads TGCGCCAGCAGCTTGATCCGGGACAGGGGGTTCCAAGAGACCCAGTACTTC. Variable domain in full (rest from reference TRBV5-1 and TRBJ2-5): KAGVTQTPRYLIKTRGQQVTLSCSPISGHRSVSWYQQTPGQGLQFLFEYFSETQRNKGNFPGRFSGRQFSNSRSEMNVSTLELGDSALYLCASSLIRDRGFQETQYFGPGTRLLVL.

This clonotype has only a few counts. The chain combines TRBV27 with TRBJ2-7; 7 bases align to TRBD1. There are 15 residues in the CDR3. From germline, CDR1 is MNHEY and CDR2 SMNVEV (reference sequence). The junction had 7 bases not matched to a gene; V was cut back by 2 bases and J by 3 bases. CDR3 amino acids: CASSLTTGSGYEQYF. CDR3 in DNA: TGTGCCAGCAGTTTAACGACAGGGAGTGGCTACGAGCAGTACTTC.

A remark on this clonotype: One junction end disagrees with the germline gene, perhaps due to a read error. The chain recombines TRBV24-1 with TRBJ2-5; 14 nucleotides agree with TRBD2. The germline V gene has CDR1 KGHDR and CDR2 SFDVKD. The CDR3 is 21 amino acids. The CDR3 is CGTSDSPPPRTSGRRQETQYF. The CDR3 nucleotides are TGTGGCACCAGTGATTCACCTCCTCCTCGGACTAGCGGGAGGAGACAAGAGACCCAGTACTTC.

This rearrangement joins TRBV5-1 to TRBJ1-4; D perhaps matches TRBD1 (6 bases). Germline assignment: CDR1 SGHRS and CDR2 YFSETQ. V was trimmed by 1 base and J by 0 bases, leaving 10 bases between them. This CDR3 has 16 residues. For the CDR3, the DNA is TGCGCCAGCAGCTTGAGAGGGGGATCAACTAATGAAAAACTGTTTTTT. Its protein product is CASSLRGGSTNEKLFF.

The chain couples TRBV7-2 to TRBJ1-2; D is perhaps TRBD1 (6 bases). CDR1 and CDR2 (germline): SGHTA, FQGNSA. V was clipped by 3 bases and J by 4 bases, with 12 bases between them. The CDR3 has 14 residues. CDR3 DNA: TGTGCCAGCAGCTTTCGGACAGAAATCTATGGCTACACCTTC. Residues: CASSFRTEIYGYTF.

This clonotype was counted a few times. J is TRBJ1-1 and V is TRBV20-1; a weak D match, TRBD1 (6 bases). Germline CDR1 is DFQATT and CDR2 is SNEGSKA (reference sequence). The CDR3 length is 15 residues. Trimming took 0 bases from V and 1 from J, leaving 12 bases between them. CDR3 loop: CSARDRGGSNTEAFF. The DNA of the CDR3 is TGCAGTGCTAGAGATCGAGGGGGATCGAACACTGAAGCTTTCTTT.

This clonotype was observed a handful of times. V usage is TRBV6-1 and J usage is TRBJ2-2; D gene uncertain. From germline, CDR1 is MNHNS and CDR2 SASEGT. This CDR3 spans 14 amino acids. Deletions cut 2 bases from V and 4 bases from J, with 8 bases between. The CDR3 DNA is TGTGCCAGCAGTGAACAACTATCCACCGGGGAGCTGTTTTTT. Its protein product is CASSEQLSTGELFF.

There are many counts of this clonotype. This chain links TRBV7-3 with TRBJ2-1; 9 bases agree with TRBD2. Looked up from germline, CDR1 is SGHTA and CDR2 is FQGTGA. The trim removed 3 bases at V and 6 bases at J, leaving 6 bases unmatched. The CDR3 has 15 residues. CDR3 nucleotides: TGTGCCAGCAGCTTCCCCGGGACTAGCACCAATGAGCAGTTCTTC. This sequence encodes CASSFPGTSTNEQFF.

The genes are TRBV30 and TRBJ2-6; 7 nucleotides agree with TRBD1. Trimming removed 5 bases from V and 0 bases from J; junction bases left unmatched: 16. The CDR3 sequence is 19 residues long. Germline V gene data show CDR1 as GTSNPN and CDR2 as SVGIG (reference sequence). The DNA for the CDR3 is TGTGCCTGGGGGTCCTCCAGGGGGACAGCTCTCTCTGGGGCCAACGTCCTGACTTTC. Translation: CAWGSSRGTALSGANVLTF.